Sequencing of this T cell receptor beta chain was carried out in a study of blood T cell repertoires in COVID-19. Looking at the study overall: COVID-19 samples collected from the United States, Italy and Spain covered acute and convalescent phases.

Profiling relied on immunoSEQ multiplex PCR, and the TCRdb table lists in-frame clones only, not all of them. The table shows roughly 200,000 clones, with 65% to 85% occurring only once. Per the germline V gene, CDR1 is SGDLS and CDR2 is YYNGEE. The CDR3 is made up of 16 amino acids. V lost 1 base and J lost 5, with 15 bases in between. This chain links TRBV9 with TRBJ2-2; possibly TRBD1 for D (5 bases). This TCR was sampled from a woman aged 40 to 55 with COVID-19, enrolled during active disease. The sequencing input was peripheral blood. The chain's CDR3 is CASSVSLEDKTGELFF. CDR3 bases: TGTGCCAGCAGCGTAAGTTTAGAGGACAAAACCGGGGAGCTGTTTTTT. Full variable domain (remainder filled in from reference TRBV9 and TRBJ2-2): DSGVTQTPKHLITATGQRVTLRCSPRSGDLSVYWYQQSLDQGLQFLIQYYNGEERAKGNILERFSAQQFPDLHSELNLSSLELGDSALYFCASSVSLEDKTGELFFGEGSRLTVL.